This T cell receptor (beta chain) originates from a study of cytomegalovirus exposure and HLA in healthy donors. Vbeta (60) and Jbeta (13) primers were used in the PCR. Only in-frame clones appear in the TCRdb table, and some are missing; sequencing was by immunoSEQ multiplex PCR. Among over 150,000 clones listed, almost 85% were seen once. About this clone: Its antigen is undetermined.

Regarding the study as a whole: It was 150 to 200 TCR beta chains that were listed as cytomegalovirus-associated. Researchers reported that a few CMV-associated chains were confirmed in vitro as CMV antigen-specific.

This sequence was found in a boy aged 2-15 years in good health and CMV-seronegative. Sequenced material: PBMCs.

The CDR3 nucleotides are TGTGCCAGCAGCTGGACAGGGAGGGAGACCCAGTACTTC. This encodes CASSWTGRETQYF. The J gene is TRBJ2-5, the V gene TRBV7-9, with TRBD1 matching over 8 bases. This CDR3 has 13 residues. Trimming cost V 4 bases and J 5 bases; bases outside gene matches: 3. The germline gives CDR1 SEHNR, CDR2 FQNEAQ (reference sequence). Complete variable domain (other parts from reference TRBV7-9 and TRBJ2-5): DTGVSQNPRHKITKRGQNVTFRCDPISEHNRLYWYRQTLGQGPEFLTYFQNEAQLEKSRLLSDRFSAERPKGSFSTLEIQRTEQGDSAMYLCASSWTGRETQYFGPGTRLLVL.